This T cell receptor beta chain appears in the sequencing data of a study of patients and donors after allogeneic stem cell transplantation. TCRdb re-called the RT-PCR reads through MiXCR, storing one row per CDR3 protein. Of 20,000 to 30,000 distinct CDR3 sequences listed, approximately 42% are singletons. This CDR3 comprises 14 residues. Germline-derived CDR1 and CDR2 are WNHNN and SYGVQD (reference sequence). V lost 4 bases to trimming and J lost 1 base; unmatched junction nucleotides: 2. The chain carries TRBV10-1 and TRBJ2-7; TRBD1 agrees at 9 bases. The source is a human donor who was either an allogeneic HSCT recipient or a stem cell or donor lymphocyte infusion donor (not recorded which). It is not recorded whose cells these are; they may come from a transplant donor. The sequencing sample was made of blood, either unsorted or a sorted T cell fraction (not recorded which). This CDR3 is CASSGGTGSYEQYF. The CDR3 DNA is TGCGCCAGCAGTGGGGGGACAGGGTCCTACGAGCAGTACTTC.